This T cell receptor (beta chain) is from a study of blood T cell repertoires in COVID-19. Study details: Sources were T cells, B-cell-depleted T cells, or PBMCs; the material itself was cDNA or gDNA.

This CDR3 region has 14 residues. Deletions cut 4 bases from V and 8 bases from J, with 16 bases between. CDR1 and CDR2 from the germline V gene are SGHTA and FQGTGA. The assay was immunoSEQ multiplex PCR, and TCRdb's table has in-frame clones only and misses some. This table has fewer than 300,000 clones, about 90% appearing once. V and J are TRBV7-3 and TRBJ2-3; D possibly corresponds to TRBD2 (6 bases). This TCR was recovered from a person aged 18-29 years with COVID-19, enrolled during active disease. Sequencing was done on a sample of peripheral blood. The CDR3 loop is CASSSLASEGTQYF. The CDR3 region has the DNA TGTGCCAGCAGCTCCTTGGCTAGCGAGGGTACGCAGTATTTT.